Below are 24 T cell receptor beta chains sequenced from a single sample in a study of vaccination effects on CD4 cells after COVID-19. TCRdb keeps only in-frame clones here, not all; method: immunoSEQ multiplex PCR. Here the sample spans tens of thousands of clones, about 65% being singletons. In the ViraFEST assay, antigen-specific CD4+ clonotypes were identified by expansion after peptide-pool stimulation. Investigators separated out CD4+ T cells once 10 days of culture had passed. Vaccine recipients lacked prior SARS-CoV-2 infection and had negative nucleocapsid antibodies. For these receptors, no antigen is known. The sample was CD4+ T cells from PBMCs cultured with HCoV-OC43 spike peptides, taken before COVID-19 vaccination. Specified subset: HCoV-OC43 spike overlapping peptide pool stimulation. The receptors come from a human donor who received a COVID-19 vaccine.

The DNA for the CDR3 is TGTGCCAGCAGTTTGCCGGGACAGGGATTCTATGGCTACACCTTC. Translation gives CASSLPGQGFYGYTF. This chain connects TRBV28 to TRBJ1-2; 9 bases agree with TRBD1. The CDR3 is 15 amino acids. Trimming cost V 3 bases and J 4 bases; bases outside gene matches: 6. In germline, CDR1 is MDHEN, CDR2 SYDVKM.

CDR3 sequence: CASSSLAGGPENEQFF. As DNA, the CDR3 is TGTGCCAGCAGCTCGTTAGCGGGGGGGCCTGAGAATGAGCAGTTCTTC. The rearrangement links TRBV7-3 to TRBJ2-1; TRBD2 matches at 11 bases. The germline V gene has CDR1 SGHTA and CDR2 FQGTGA. The trim removed 4 bases at V and 7 bases at J, leaving 9 bases unmatched. The CDR3 totals 16 residues.

V is TRBV4-1 and J is TRBJ1-3, with 9 bases identical to TRBD1. CDR1 and CDR2 (germline): MGHRA, YSYEKL. V lost 3 bases and J lost 0; bases outside the gene matches: 9. The CDR3 loop spans 18 amino acids. Written as DNA, the CDR3 is TGCGCCAGCAGCCAGGGGACAGGGCCTCCTACCTCTGGAAACACCATATATTTT. Protein sequence: CASSQGTGPPTSGNTIYF.

This rearrangement joins TRBV10-1 to TRBJ2-3; D is unresolved. The CDR3 loop spans 15 amino acids. Germline V lookup: CDR1 WNHNN, CDR2 SYGVQD (reference sequence). The V end was cut by 3 bases, the J end by 0 bases, with 10 bases between. The CDR3 nucleotides are TGCGCCAGCAGTGATGGGCAGAGAAGCACAGATACGCAGTATTTT. Translated: CASSDGQRSTDTQYF.

The chain is built from TRBV18 and TRBJ2-1; maybe TRBD2 (6 bases). Germline-derived CDR1 and CDR2 are KGHSH and LQKENI. V was clipped by 3 bases and J by 6 bases, with 12 bases between them. The CDR3 is made up of 14 amino acids. CDR3: CASSPRGAGNEQFF. DNA of the CDR3: TGTGCCAGCTCACCTCGCGGGGCCGGCAATGAGCAGTTCTTC.

V gene TRBV27 combines with J gene TRBJ1-6; perhaps TRBD1 as D (5 bases). V lost 10 bases and J lost 7, with 23 bases in between. The CDR3 consists of 16 residues. Germline V CDR1 and CDR2: MNHEY, SMNVEV (reference sequence). CDR3 loop: CATGRKDTGYNSPLHF. Here the CDR3 DNA reads TGTGCCACCGGACGGAAAGATACAGGATACAATTCACCCCTCCACTTT.

The chain uses TRBV5-1 and TRBJ2-5; D might be TRBD1 (5 bases). V was trimmed by 1 base and J by 5 bases, leaving 12 bases between them. This CDR3 has 14 residues. CDR1 is SGHRS, CDR2 YFSETQ, per germline. For the CDR3, the DNA is TGCGCCAGCAGCTTGTTCCAGGGTGGGGAGACCCAGTACTTC. Translating gives CASSLFQGGETQYF.

V usage is TRBV5-4 and J usage is TRBJ1-2; D possibly corresponds to TRBD1 (6 bases). The germline gives CDR1 SGHNT, CDR2 YYREEE (reference sequence). V shed 4 bases and J shed 3 bases, with 22 bases lying between them. The CDR3 spans 17 residues. CDR3 nucleotides: TGTGCCAGCAGCAGTCGACCACCAGGGGCGACGGACTATGGCTACACCTTC. It is translated as CASSSRPPGATDYGYTF.

The gene calls are TRBV7-2 and TRBJ1-1; D is possibly TRBD1 (5 bases). The CDR3 has 15 amino acids. V lost 1 base and J 0 bases, leaving 9 bases between the germline ends. Germline CDR1 SGHTA, CDR2 FQGNSA. CDR3 coding DNA: TGTGCCAGCAGCTTAGGAGTAGGGGTGAACACTGAAGCTTTCTTT. It codes for CASSLGVGVNTEAFF.

The genes are TRBV5-1 and TRBJ2-5; 7 bases match TRBD2. CDR3 size: 13 residues. Germline CDR1 and CDR2: SGHRS and YFSETQ. The V segment lost 4 bases and the J segment 4 bases; nucleotides outside the gene matches: 4. The CDR3 protein is CASSRTRRETQYF. As DNA, the CDR3 is TGCGCCAGCAGCCGGACTAGGCGAGAGACCCAGTACTTC.

This chain connects TRBV9 to TRBJ1-6; TRBD1 matches 8 bases. V lost 4 bases and J lost 7; bases outside the gene matches: 4. Germline V gene data show CDR1 as SGDLS and CDR2 as YYNGEE. The CDR3 consists of 14 residues. The CDR3: CASSRGQGNSPLHF. The CDR3 nucleotides are TGTGCCAGCAGCCGAGGACAGGGAAATTCACCCCTCCACTTT.

This clone has only a few counts. The gene calls are TRBV30 and TRBJ1-6; 10 bases match TRBD1. Trimming took 7 bases from V and 4 from J; bases not matched to a gene: 10. This CDR3 has 16 amino acids. Germline lookup yields CDR1 GTSNPN and CDR2 SVGIG (reference sequence). The CDR3: CASGRDRGFYNSPLHF. The CDR3 region has the DNA TGTGCCTCCGGGAGGGACAGGGGATTTTATAATTCACCCCTCCACTTT.

V and J are TRBV28 and TRBJ1-6, with D maybe TRBD1 (5 bases). The CDR3 has 16 residues. Germline CDR1 reads MDHEN; CDR2 reads SYDVKM. Between the trimmed V and J ends, which lost 5 bases and 4 bases, there was a span of 15 bases. The CDR3 nucleotides read TGTGCCAGCAGTGCCCCCGGGACGGAATATAATTCACCCCTCCACTTT. Translated, it gives CASSAPGTEYNSPLHF.

The chain combines TRBV28 with TRBJ1-2; D unclear. This CDR3 comprises 12 residues. V was shortened by 10 bases and J by 0 bases, with 9 bases between the two germline ends. Germline loops: CDR1 MDHEN, CDR2 SYDVKM. CDR3 sequence: CAISGTNYGYTF. The CDR3 coding sequence is TGTGCCATATCCGGGACTAACTATGGCTACACCTTC.

V and J are TRBV14 and TRBJ2-2; TRBD1 matches at 8 bases. Germline V gives CDR1 SGHDN, CDR2 FVKESK. The CDR3 totals 21 residues. V trimming: 5 bases; J trimming: 0 bases; junction bases outside the gene matches: 20. The CDR3 DNA reads as TGTGCCAGCAGCACACATAGGGGACAGGTTGTAGGAGGCGCGAACACCGGGGAGCTGTTTTTT. Translated, it gives CASSTHRGQVVGGANTGELFF.

The CDR3, as DNA: TGTGCCAGCAGCCAAGACTCCACAGTCTACGAGCAGTACGTC. Translating gives CASSQDSTVYEQYV. V and J are TRBV3-1 (or the pseudogene TRBV3-2) and TRBJ2-7; no firm D call. The CDR3 consists of 14 residues. Germline V gives CDR1 LGHDT, CDR2 YNNKEL (reference sequence). V was trimmed by 0 bases and J by 3 bases, leaving 9 bases between them.

This clone was observed a single time. This chain uses TRBV9 with TRBJ1-1; possible D gene TRBD1, 5 bases. CDR3 size: 14 residues. Germline V gives CDR1 SGDLS, CDR2 YYNGEE. V lost 4 bases, J lost 5 bases, and 15 bases lay in between. CDR3 sequence reads: CASSPRVSLTEAFF. The CDR3 nucleotides are TGTGCCAGCAGCCCCAGGGTTTCGCTGACTGAAGCTTTCTTT.

The chain carries TRBV6-2 or TRBV6-3 and TRBJ1-2; D gene unclear. CDR1 MNHEY and CDR2 SVGEGT come from the germline V gene. The CDR3 runs to 15 residues. V was pared by 0 bases and J by 2 bases, with 10 bases between. CDR3 sequence (DNA): TGTGCCAGCAGTTACTCGTATAGAGCGAACTATGGCTACACCTTC. Protein product: CASSYSYRANYGYTF.

This clone showed up just a few times. The chain joins TRBV18 to TRBJ2-5; no clear D gene. Trimming stripped 0 bases from V and 4 bases from J, with 6 bases between. The length of the CDR3 is 13 residues. Germline CDR1 is KGHSH and CDR2 is LQKENI. CDR3 bases: TGTGCCAGCTCACCACCCCTGGGAGAGACCCAGTACTTC. Translation gives CASSPPLGETQYF.

This clone has more than one count but fewer than ten. This rearrangement joins TRBV6-4 to TRBJ2-2; the D gene is possibly TRBD2 (6 bases). This CDR3 has 14 amino acids. V shed 0 bases and J shed 7 bases, with 9 bases lying between them. Germline CDR1 reads MRHNA; CDR2 reads SNTAGT. CDR3 in amino acids: CASSDSRGGGELFF. The CDR3 region has the DNA TGTGCCAGCAGTGACTCAAGGGGAGGCGGGGAGCTGTTTTTT.

This clone appeared once. CDR3 DNA: TGCAGCGTTGAGAGATCCATCAACACTGAAGCTTTCTTT. It yields the protein CSVERSINTEAFF. The chain combines TRBV29-1 with TRBJ1-1; D gene ambiguous. V lost 3 bases and J 2 bases, leaving 10 bases between the germline ends. In germline, CDR1 is SQVTM, CDR2 ANQGSEA. There are 13 residues in the CDR3.

The rearrangement uses TRBV6-6 and TRBJ1-2; 9 bases agree with TRBD1. The CDR3 contains 16 residues. The junction had 13 bases not matched to a gene; V was cut back by 7 bases and J by 4 bases. Germline CDR1 reads MNHNY; CDR2 reads SVGAGI (reference sequence). Here the CDR3 DNA reads TGTGCCAGCAATGCGCAGAACAGGGGGCGTAGCTATGGCTACACCTTC. As protein: CASNAQNRGRSYGYTF.

V and J are TRBV28 and TRBJ2-4, with TRBD1 identical over 8 bases. The CDR3 is 16 residues long. Germline V lookup: CDR1 MDHEN, CDR2 SYDVKM. V lost 6 bases and J lost 8; bases outside the gene matches: 15. In DNA form, the CDR3 reads TGTGCCAGCAGCTCCAGGGGGCGCGTAATTCTCGACATTCAGTACTTC. Amino acid sequence: CASSSRGRVILDIQYF.

The chain employs TRBV5-1 and TRBJ2-1; TRBD1 aligns across 7 bases. J gave up 7 bases and V 6 bases, and 10 bases lay outside the gene matches. The CDR3 has 14 amino acids. CDR1 is SGHRS and CDR2 is YFSETQ in the germline V gene. The DNA of the CDR3 is TGCGCCAGCACCATTCGGACAGGTTCAAATGAGCAGTTCTTC. Amino acid sequence: CASTIRTGSNEQFF.